The 21 T cell receptor beta chains reported below all come from one sample, sequenced in a study of blood T cell repertoires in COVID-19. Using immunoSEQ multiplex PCR, the repertoire was profiled, and TCRdb retains in-frame clones only, with some absent. The table includes tens of thousands of clones, 90% detected once. The sequenced sample consisted of peripheral blood. The receptors here all came from a man aged 50-60 years with acute or convalescent COVID-19.

The chain is built from TRBV6-5 and TRBJ2-7, with 8 bases aligning to TRBD1. Unmatched junction bases numbered 8, after V lost 6 bases and J lost 7 bases. CDR1 is MNHEY and CDR2 is SVGAGI in the germline V gene. The length of the CDR3 is 13 residues. CDR3 bases: TGTGCCAGCAGCAGGGGGCGACAGTGGGAGCAGTACTTC. Its protein is CASSRGRQWEQYF.

The gene calls are TRBV10-2 and TRBJ2-7, with 7 bases lining up with TRBD2. Per germline, CDR1 WSHSY and CDR2 SAAADI. The J segment lost 2 bases and the V segment lost 6 bases, leaving 7 bases of the junction unmatched. The CDR3 is made up of 14 amino acids. As DNA, the CDR3 is TGCGCCAGCAGATCGGCTAGCGGACCCTACGAGCAGTACTTC. It is translated as CASRSASGPYEQYF.

The chain joins TRBV7-9 to TRBJ2-3; 7 bases map to TRBD2. The CDR3 is 15 residues long. The trim removed 5 bases at V and 3 bases at J, leaving 8 bases unmatched. CDR1 and CDR2 (germline): SEHNR, FQNEAQ (reference sequence). CDR3 sequence (DNA): TGTGCCAGCAGCCCCCTTAGGGAGGGTACAGATACGCAGTATTTT. Translated, it gives CASSPLREGTDTQYF.

V is TRBV14 and J is TRBJ1-2; D gene uncertain. The CDR3 sequence is 15 residues long. The V gene lost 8 bases and the J gene lost 1 base, with 17 bases spanning the gap. Germline V CDR1 and CDR2: SGHDN, FVKESK. The CDR3 region is CASLKMNSLNYGYTF. For the CDR3, the DNA is TGTGCCAGCCTAAAAATGAATAGTCTTAACTATGGCTACACCTTC.

This rearrangement joins TRBV29-1 to TRBJ1-1; 7 positions agree with TRBD1. Trimming at V came to 3 bases and at J to 8 bases, leaving 6 bases not matched to a gene. The CDR3 is made up of 12 amino acids. Germline V gene data show CDR1 as SQVTM and CDR2 as ANQGSEA. The CDR3, as DNA: TGCAGCGTTGAGGCAGGGGGTGAGGAAGCTTTCTTT. This sequence encodes CSVEAGGEEAFF.

This chain joins TRBV24-1 and TRBJ2-2; 8 nucleotides match TRBD1. With V trimmed by 3 bases and J by 4 bases, 3 bases remained unmatched. Looked up from germline, CDR1 is KGHDR and CDR2 is SFDVKD. CDR3 size: 15 residues. The CDR3 sequence: CATSDTTGGTGELFF. CDR3 in DNA: TGTGCCACCAGTGATACCACAGGGGGCACCGGGGAGCTGTTTTTT.

The chain uses TRBV2 and TRBJ2-7; tentative D call: TRBD1 (6 bases). V dropped 2 bases and J dropped 7 bases, with 12 bases sitting between them. This CDR3 contains 13 residues. The V gene's germline CDR1 is SNHLY and CDR2 FYNNEI. CDR3 sequence (DNA): TGTGCCAGCAGTGAACGAGAGAGGGGGGAGCAGTACTTC. This encodes CASSERERGEQYF.

This chain uses TRBV19 with TRBJ1-1; 10 positions agree with TRBD1. V shed 4 bases, J shed 0 bases, and the junction held 8 bases outside the gene matches. This CDR3 is 17 amino acids long. The germline V gene encodes CDR1 LNHDA and CDR2 SQIVND (reference sequence). The CDR3 DNA reads as TGTGCCAGTAGTACTCTTGGGACAGGGGACATGAACACTGAAGCTTTCTTT. It codes for CASSTLGTGDMNTEAFF.

The chain links TRBV1 to TRBJ2-7; TRBD2, the table's D call, lacks a check against the DNA. TRBV1 is annotated as a pseudogene. The CDR3 runs 18 residues. The CDR3 bases are TGCACCAGCAGCCAAGATCCCCCTACTAGCGGGAGCTCCTACGAGCAGTACTTC. Its protein product is CTSSQDPPTSGSSYEQYF.

The chain joins TRBV15 to TRBJ2-3, with a weak D call TRBD1 (5 bases). The V gene lost 2 bases and the J gene lost 6 bases, with 12 bases spanning the gap. The CDR3 spans 14 residues. Germline CDR1 reads LNHNV; CDR2 reads YYDKDF (reference sequence). Here the CDR3 DNA reads TGTGCCACCAGCAGATCCCTTAGGGGTGATACGCAGTATTTT. Its translation: CATSRSLRGDTQYF.

In the case of this clone: Other DNA sequences in this sample translate to the same CDR3. The chain recombines TRBV9 with TRBJ1-1, with 7 bases identical to TRBD1. V lost 0 bases and J lost 5; bases outside the gene matches: 7. The CDR3 contains 15 residues. Germline CDR1 reads SGDLS; CDR2 reads YYNGEE. CDR3 protein: CASSVVTAGGTEAFF. The DNA of the CDR3 is TGTGCCAGCAGCGTAGTTACGGCAGGGGGGACTGAAGCTTTCTTT.

The V and J genes are TRBV11-2 and TRBJ1-6; the match to TRBD1 covers 9 bases. This CDR3 contains 15 residues. Per the germline V gene, CDR1 is SGHAT and CDR2 is FQNNGV. V trimming: 1 base; J trimming: 10 bases; junction bases outside the gene matches: 5. CDR3 DNA sequence: TGTGCCAGCAGCTTAGGTGGGACAGGGTTGTCACCCCTCCACTTT. Its translation is CASSLGGTGLSPLHF.

Note on this clone: Other nucleotide sequences in the sample specify the same CDR3. The chain recombines TRBV5-1 with TRBJ2-3, with TRBD1 matching 11 bases. V shed 0 bases, J shed 6 bases, and the junction held 3 bases outside the gene matches. The CDR3 sequence is 15 residues long. Germline loops: CDR1 SGHRS, CDR2 YFSETQ. CDR3 loop: CASSLERTGGDTQYF. CDR3 coding DNA: TGCGCCAGCAGCTTGGAGAGGACAGGGGGCGATACGCAGTATTTT.

The chain employs TRBV2 and TRBJ2-7; 7 bases fit TRBD2. Looked up from germline, CDR1 is SNHLY and CDR2 is FYNNEI. V shed 5 bases and J 3 bases; nucleotides not matched to a gene: 10. This CDR3 spans 15 amino acids. The CDR3 DNA sequence: TGTGCCAGCAGTCCTCTAGCGGAACCAAACTACGAGCAGTACTTC. This encodes CASSPLAEPNYEQYF.

This clone was observed a few times. This sequence joins TRBV27 and TRBJ1-2; D is uncertain. Germline V gives CDR1 MNHEY, CDR2 SMNVEV (reference sequence). This CDR3 has 13 amino acids. The V end was cut by 6 bases, the J end by 8 bases, with 16 bases between. The CDR3 coding sequence is TGTGCCAGCAGCCCCGGAGGGCGAGGGGGCTACACCTTC. It codes for CASSPGGRGGYTF.

Only a few counts were recorded for this clone. This rearrangement joins TRBV11-3 to TRBJ1-2; 7 bases match TRBD1. Germline-derived CDR1 and CDR2 are SGHNT and YENEEA. The CDR3 sequence is 12 residues long. V was clipped by 2 bases and J by 6 bases; unmatched bases: 0. In nucleotides, the CDR3 is TGTGCCAGCAGCTTAACAGGGGATGGCTACACCTTC. Translation gives CASSLTGDGYTF.

The chain carries TRBV7-6 and TRBJ1-1; 8 nucleotides agree with TRBD1. The CDR3 contains 15 residues. J was trimmed by 1 base and V by 6 bases; bases with no gene match: 7. Germline V gives CDR1 SGHVS, CDR2 FNYEAQ. The CDR3 spells CASSQTGTGNTEAFF. CDR3 bases: TGTGCCAGCAGTCAAACCGGGACAGGGAACACTGAAGCTTTCTTT.

The rearrangement joins TRBV19 to TRBJ1-5; 9 bases fit TRBD1. The CDR3 loop spans 15 amino acids. The V gene's germline CDR1 is LNHDA and CDR2 SQIVND (reference sequence). V dropped 5 bases and J dropped 4; count of bases not matched to a gene: 6. CDR3 sequence reads: CASSPGQGWNQPQHF. The DNA of the CDR3 is TGTGCCAGTAGTCCGGGACAGGGATGGAATCAGCCCCAGCATTTT.

The sample holds a few counts of this clone. The chain carries TRBV19 and TRBJ1-6; D possibly corresponds to TRBD1 (6 bases). V was cut by 9 bases and J by 5 bases, with 11 bases left in between. CDR1 and CDR2 from the germline V gene are LNHDA and SQIVND (reference sequence). The CDR3 consists of 13 residues. In DNA, the CDR3 is TGTGCCAGCCAGACAGGTCATAATTCACCCCTCCACTTT. It yields the protein CASQTGHNSPLHF.

The V and J genes are TRBV4-2 and TRBJ1-1; D is perhaps TRBD1 (6 bases). The CDR3 totals 15 residues. CDR1 is LGHNA, CDR2 YNFKEQ, per germline. The germline V and J ends were trimmed by 0 bases and 5 bases, with 13 bases remaining between them. In DNA form, the CDR3 reads TGTGCCAGCAGCCAAGAAGAAGGGGGTCGAACTGAAGCTTTCTTT. This sequence encodes CASSQEEGGRTEAFF.

Remarks on this clone: The sample has other DNA sequences that encode this CDR3 too. The genes are TRBV24-1 and TRBJ2-6; no firm D call. The CDR3 consists of 13 residues. Germline V lookup: CDR1 KGHDR, CDR2 SFDVKD. V dropped 6 bases and J dropped 0 bases, with 2 bases sitting between them. The CDR3 DNA reads as TGTGCCACCAGTCTCTCTGGGGCCAACGTCCTGACTTTC. It is translated as CATSLSGANVLTF.